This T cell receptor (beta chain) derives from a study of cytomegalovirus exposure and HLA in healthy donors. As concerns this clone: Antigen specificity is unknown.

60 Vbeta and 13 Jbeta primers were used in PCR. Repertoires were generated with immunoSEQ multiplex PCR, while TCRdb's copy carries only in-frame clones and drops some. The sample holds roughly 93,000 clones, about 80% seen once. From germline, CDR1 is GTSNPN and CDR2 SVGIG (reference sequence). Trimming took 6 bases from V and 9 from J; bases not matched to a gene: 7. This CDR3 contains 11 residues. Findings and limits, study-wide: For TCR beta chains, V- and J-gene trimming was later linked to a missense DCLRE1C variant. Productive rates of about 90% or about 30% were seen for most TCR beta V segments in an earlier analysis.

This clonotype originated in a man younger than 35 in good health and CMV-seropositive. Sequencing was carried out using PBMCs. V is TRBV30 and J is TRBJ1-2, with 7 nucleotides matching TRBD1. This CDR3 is CACQTGYSYTF. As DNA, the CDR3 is TGTGCCTGCCAGACAGGGTATAGCTACACCTTC.